The entry that follows covers one T cell receptor (beta chain) sequence. These data belong to a study of blood T cell repertoires in COVID-19. Study information: Among Cohort 3 donors, those recovered had two negative PCRs, clearance, or symptom resolution. COVID-19 samples collected from the United States, Italy and Spain covered acute and convalescent phases.

The CDR3 spans 14 residues. Germline assignment: CDR1 MNHNY and CDR2 SVGAGI (reference sequence). V was clipped by 4 bases and J by 2 bases, with 9 bases between them. Under the authors' procedure: Estimation of nucleated cell counts was performed using reference gene primer amplification. TCRdb's table, derived via immunoSEQ multiplex PCR, lists solely in-frame clones and lacks some. Clonal size and the V and J genes are those of that table, whereas D and trimming came from the DNA. This sample carries about 190,000 clones, 86% of them seen once, and the ten largest clones take just under 25%. The chain couples TRBV6-6 to TRBJ1-3, with D unresolved. The TCR comes from a woman aged 40-49 years in a cohort exposed to, infected with or recovered from COVID-19 (not recorded which). The sequenced material came from PBMCs or T cells enriched from blood (not recorded which). This CDR3 is CASSFLGPGNTIYF. The CDR3 DNA reads as TGTGCCAGCAGTTTCCTCGGTCCTGGAAACACCATATATTTT.